This passage covers 16 T cell receptor beta chains from one sample sequenced in a study of T cell repertoires in cytomegalovirus infection. Each CDR3 protein gets one entry after TCRdb re-called the reads with MiXCR. This sample has 900,000 to 950,000 distinct CDR3 sequences; less than 35% occur once, and the top ten carry roughly 13%. No antigen is known for these receptors. The source was cultured CD8+ T cells from PBMCs, collected from culture after CMV antigen stimulation. These receptor sequences come from a human donor in good health (CMV status not recorded). Some clones in this sample may be carry-over from other donors' samples.

This clonotype was seen a handful of times. The chain is built from TRBV7-9 and TRBJ2-3; TRBD1 matches 7 bases. The CDR3 is 13 amino acids. J was trimmed by 5 bases and V by 6 bases; bases with no gene match: 5. Germline V gene lookup returns CDR1 SEHNR and CDR2 FQNEAQ (reference sequence). The CDR3 region has the DNA TGTGCCAGCAGAAGACAGGGCGGAGATACGCAGTATTTT. Amino acid sequence: CASRRQGGDTQYF. Complete variable domain (other parts from reference TRBV7-9 and TRBJ2-3): DTGVSQNPRHKITKRGQNVTFRCDPISEHNRLYWYRQTLGQGPEFLTYFQNEAQLEKSRLLSDRFSAERPKGSFSTLEIQRTEQGDSAMYLCASRRQGGDTQYFGPGTRLTVL.

The gene calls are TRBV7-3 and TRBJ2-5; 9 bases are shared with TRBD1. V shed 4 bases, J shed 2 bases, and the junction held 8 bases outside the gene matches. From germline, CDR1 is SGHTA and CDR2 FQGTGA. The CDR3 consists of 16 residues. The CDR3 here is CASSSWGQGGQETQYF. Written as DNA, the CDR3 is TGTGCCAGCAGCTCCTGGGGACAGGGTGGACAAGAGACCCAGTACTTC.

The J gene is TRBJ2-1, the V gene TRBV6-6; 13 bases are shared with TRBD2. With V trimmed by 5 bases and J by 0 bases, 10 bases remained unmatched. There are 19 residues in the CDR3. CDR1 is MNHNY, CDR2 SVGAGI, per germline (reference sequence). The CDR3 here is CASSPPGLAGLSSYNEQFF. For the CDR3, the DNA is TGTGCCAGCAGTCCTCCGGGACTAGCGGGGTTAAGCTCCTACAATGAGCAGTTCTTC.

This clonotype came up many times. The chain couples TRBV6-1 to TRBJ2-5; no reliable D call. The CDR3 totals 14 residues. V shed 6 bases and J shed 2 bases, with 13 bases lying between them. From germline, CDR1 is MNHNS and CDR2 SASEGT. CDR3 amino acids: CASSQDPGQETQYF. Written as DNA, the CDR3 is TGTGCCAGCAGCCAAGACCCCGGACAAGAGACCCAGTACTTC.

This clonotype has more than one count but fewer than ten. The chain employs TRBV6-5 and TRBJ2-1; 10 bases line up with TRBD1. The CDR3 runs to 15 residues. Germline V CDR1 and CDR2: MNHEY, SVGAGI. J gave up 5 bases and V 2 bases, and 3 bases lay outside the gene matches. The CDR3 DNA reads as TGTGCCAGCAGTTACGGGACAGGGGCCCACAATGAGCAGTTCTTC. Its translation is CASSYGTGAHNEQFF.

There are a few counts of this clonotype. The rearrangement joins TRBV5-4 to TRBJ2-3; TRBD2 matches at 8 bases. The CDR3 loop spans 15 amino acids. Germline lookup yields CDR1 SGHNT and CDR2 YYREEE (reference sequence). Trimming removed 4 bases from V and 3 bases from J; junction bases left unmatched: 7. CDR3 loop: CASSPRTSKTDTQYF. The CDR3 bases are TGTGCCAGCAGCCCACGGACTAGCAAGACAGATACGCAGTATTTT.

This clonotype occurred many times. The genes are TRBV11-3 and TRBJ2-3, with a tentative D call TRBD1 (6 bases). The CDR3 is 14 residues long. Trimming left V 1 base short and J 4 bases short, with 9 bases between. Germline values: CDR1 SGHNT, CDR2 YENEEA. The CDR3 here is CASSLGAGADTQYF. As DNA, the CDR3 is TGTGCCAGCAGCTTAGGAGCAGGGGCAGATACGCAGTATTTT.

The chain has TRBV6-2 or TRBV6-3 and TRBJ2-1; the match to TRBD1 covers 9 bases. After removal of 0 bases from V and 12 bases from J, the junction contained 9 bases not matched to a gene. The length of the CDR3 is 15 residues. Germline V CDR1 and CDR2: MNHEY, SVGEGT. CDR3 DNA: TGTGCCAGCAGTTACTCCTTGGACAGGGGTAGGGCGCAGTTCTTC. The encoded protein is CASSYSLDRGRAQFF.

In its sample, this clonotype was seen a few times. The chain uses TRBV27 and TRBJ2-5; D gene uncertain. The CDR3 is made up of 15 amino acids. Trimming cost V 5 bases and J 2 bases, with 15 bases left between them. Germline V gene sequence: CDR1 MNHEY, CDR2 SMNVEV (reference sequence). CDR3 nucleotides: TGTGCCAGCAGTCCTGTGAGCAGGCTACAAGAGACCCAGTACTTC. Translating gives CASSPVSRLQETQYF.

This clonotype has ten or more counts. The chain uses TRBV27 and TRBJ2-2; 9 bases match TRBD1. J gave up 5 bases and V 6 bases, and 4 bases lay outside the gene matches. The CDR3 consists of 14 residues. Germline V gene data show CDR1 as MNHEY and CDR2 as SMNVEV (reference sequence). Here the CDR3 DNA reads TGTGCCAGCAGCTTAGGACAGGGGACCGGGGAGCTGTTTTTT. It codes for CASSLGQGTGELFF.

This chain joins TRBV7-4 and TRBJ1-1, with D possibly matching TRBD1 (5 bases). Deletions cut 7 bases from V and 6 bases from J, with 15 bases between. Germline V gene lookup returns CDR1 SGHVT and CDR2 SQSDAQ. CDR3 size: 13 residues. CDR3 in amino acids: CASKNAGWPEAFF. The CDR3 DNA reads as TGTGCCAGCAAGAACGCAGGGTGGCCTGAAGCTTTCTTT.

This rearrangement joins TRBV5-6 to TRBJ1-5; 8 positions agree with TRBD1. The CDR3 loop spans 20 amino acids. CDR1 and CDR2 from the germline V gene are SGHDT and YYEEEE. Trimming at V came to 3 bases and at J to 0 bases, leaving 17 bases not matched to a gene. This CDR3 reads CASSSTRWTGTFHSNQPQHF. In nucleotides, the CDR3 is TGTGCCAGCAGCTCTACTCGTTGGACAGGGACCTTCCATAGCAATCAGCCCCAGCATTTT.

V and J are TRBV2 and TRBJ2-7; a weak D match, TRBD1 (6 bases). The CDR3 totals 15 residues. Germline CDR1 reads SNHLY; CDR2 reads FYNNEI. V was clipped by 3 bases and J by 3 bases, with 15 bases between them. CDR3 protein: CASSDFAGAGYEQYV. In nucleotides, the CDR3 is TGTGCCAGCAGTGACTTCGCAGGGGCAGGCTACGAGCAGTACGTC.

This clonotype was detected a few times. V usage is TRBV20-1 and J usage is TRBJ2-2, with D tentatively TRBD2 (5 bases). The CDR3 totals 15 residues. CDR1 is DFQATT and CDR2 is SNEGSKA in the germline V gene (reference sequence). With 6 bases removed from V and 3 bases from J, the gap between germline ends came to 17 bases. For the CDR3, the DNA is TGCAGTGCCCGACCCCTCGGGGATCACACCGGGGAGCTGTTTTTT. Protein: CSARPLGDHTGELFF.

This clonotype was counted between two and nine times. The chain carries TRBV27 and TRBJ1-5, with D maybe TRBD1 (5 bases). CDR1 and CDR2 from the germline V gene are MNHEY and SMNVEV (reference sequence). This CDR3 spans 15 amino acids. Trimming took 5 bases from V and 3 from J, leaving 14 bases between them. CDR3 nucleotide sequence: TGTGCCAGCAGTCGCGCCGGGGGTTCCAATCAGCCCCAGCATTTT. Residues: CASSRAGGSNQPQHF.

This clonotype was counted only a few times. The V gene is TRBV4-1, the J gene TRBJ2-2, with D perhaps TRBD1 (6 bases). From germline, CDR1 is MGHRA and CDR2 YSYEKL. V was shortened by 5 bases and J by 7 bases, with 14 bases between the two germline ends. The CDR3 totals 14 residues. The CDR3 is CASSFPTGVGELFF. CDR3 sequence (DNA): TGCGCCAGCAGCTTCCCGACAGGAGTCGGGGAGCTGTTTTTT.